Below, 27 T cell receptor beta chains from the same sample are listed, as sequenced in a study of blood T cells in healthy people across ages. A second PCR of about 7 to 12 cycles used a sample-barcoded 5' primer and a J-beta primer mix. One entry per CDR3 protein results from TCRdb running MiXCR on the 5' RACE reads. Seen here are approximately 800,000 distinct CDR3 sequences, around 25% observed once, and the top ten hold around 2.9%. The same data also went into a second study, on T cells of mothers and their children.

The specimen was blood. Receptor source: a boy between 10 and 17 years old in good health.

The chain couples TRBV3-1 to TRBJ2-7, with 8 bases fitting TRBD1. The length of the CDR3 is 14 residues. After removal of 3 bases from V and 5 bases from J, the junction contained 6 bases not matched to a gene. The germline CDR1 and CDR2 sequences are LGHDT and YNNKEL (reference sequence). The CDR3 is CASSQWDRSNEQYF. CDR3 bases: TGTGCCAGCAGCCAGTGGGACAGGTCCAACGAGCAGTACTTC.

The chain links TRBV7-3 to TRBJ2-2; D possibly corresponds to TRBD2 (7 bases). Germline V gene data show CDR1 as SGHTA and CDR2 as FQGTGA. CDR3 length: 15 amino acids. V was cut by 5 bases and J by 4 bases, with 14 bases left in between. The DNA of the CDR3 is TGTGCCAGCAGCCCACAGGGAGGGGGCACCGGGGAGCTGTTTTTT. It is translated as CASSPQGGGTGELFF. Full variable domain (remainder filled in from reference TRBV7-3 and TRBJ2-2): GAGVSQTPSNKVTEKGKYVELRCDPISGHTALYWYRQSLGQGPEFLIYFQGTGAADDSGLPNDRFFAVRPEGSVSTLKIQRTERGDSAVYLCASSPQGGGTGELFFGEGSRLTVL.

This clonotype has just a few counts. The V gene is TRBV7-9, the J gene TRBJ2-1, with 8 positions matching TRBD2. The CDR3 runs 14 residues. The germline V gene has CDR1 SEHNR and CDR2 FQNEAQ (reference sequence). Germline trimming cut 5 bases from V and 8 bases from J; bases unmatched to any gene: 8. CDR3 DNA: TGTGCCAGCAGCCGGGGGGGGATCGTTGATGAGCAGTTCTTC. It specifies CASSRGGIVDEQFF. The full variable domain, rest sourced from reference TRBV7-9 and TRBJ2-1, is DTGVSQNPRHKITKRGQNVTFRCDPISEHNRLYWYRQTLGQGPEFLTYFQNEAQLEKSRLLSDRFSAERPKGSFSTLEIQRTEQGDSAMYLCASSRGGIVDEQFFGPGTRLTVL.

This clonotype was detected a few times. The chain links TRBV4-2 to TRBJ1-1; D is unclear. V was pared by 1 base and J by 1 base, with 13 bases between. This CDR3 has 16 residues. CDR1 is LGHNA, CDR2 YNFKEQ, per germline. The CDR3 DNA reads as TGTGCCAGCAGCCAAGGGGTACCGGGTGGGAACACTGAAGCTTTCTTT. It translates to CASSQGVPGGNTEAFF.

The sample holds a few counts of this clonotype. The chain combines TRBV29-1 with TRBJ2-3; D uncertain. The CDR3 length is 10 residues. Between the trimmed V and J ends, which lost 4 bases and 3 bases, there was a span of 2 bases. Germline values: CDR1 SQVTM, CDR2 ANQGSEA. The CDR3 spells CSVVTDTQYF. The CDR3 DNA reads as TGCAGCGTTGTTACAGATACGCAGTATTTT.

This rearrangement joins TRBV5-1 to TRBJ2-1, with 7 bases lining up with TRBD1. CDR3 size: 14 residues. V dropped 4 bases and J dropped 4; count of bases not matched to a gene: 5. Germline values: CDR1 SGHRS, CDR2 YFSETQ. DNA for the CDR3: TGCGCCAGCAGCGTTCCGGGACAGTACAATGAGCAGTTCTTC. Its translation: CASSVPGQYNEQFF.

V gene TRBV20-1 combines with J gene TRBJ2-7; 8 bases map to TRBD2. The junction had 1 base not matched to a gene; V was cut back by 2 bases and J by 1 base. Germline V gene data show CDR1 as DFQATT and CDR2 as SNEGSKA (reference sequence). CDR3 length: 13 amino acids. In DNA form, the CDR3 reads TGCAGTGCTAGACGGGAGGGGTCCTACGAGCAGTACTTC. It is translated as CSARREGSYEQYF.

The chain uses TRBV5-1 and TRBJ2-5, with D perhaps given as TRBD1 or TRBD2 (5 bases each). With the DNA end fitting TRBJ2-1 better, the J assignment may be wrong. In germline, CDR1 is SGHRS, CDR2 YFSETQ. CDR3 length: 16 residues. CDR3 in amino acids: CASSLGGRADLNEQFF. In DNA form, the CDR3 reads TGCGCCAGCAGCTTGGGGGGACGAGCGGATCTCAATGAGCAGTTCTTC.

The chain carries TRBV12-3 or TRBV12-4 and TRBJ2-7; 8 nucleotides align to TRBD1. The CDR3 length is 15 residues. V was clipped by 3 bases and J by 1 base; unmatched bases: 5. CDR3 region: CASSLADRGSYEQYF. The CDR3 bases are TGTGCCAGCAGTTTGGCCGACAGGGGATCCTACGAGCAGTACTTC.

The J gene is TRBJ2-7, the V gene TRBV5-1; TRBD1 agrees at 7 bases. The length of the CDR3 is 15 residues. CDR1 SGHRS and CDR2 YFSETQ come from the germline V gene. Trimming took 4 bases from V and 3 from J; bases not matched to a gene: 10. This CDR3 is CASSARQGELYEQYF. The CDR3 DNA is TGCGCCAGCAGCGCCAGACAGGGTGAGCTCTACGAGCAGTACTTC. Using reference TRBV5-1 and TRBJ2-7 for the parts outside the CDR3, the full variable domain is KAGVTQTPRYLIKTRGQQVTLSCSPISGHRSVSWYQQTPGQGLQFLFEYFSETQRNKGNFPGRFSGRQFSNSRSEMNVSTLELGDSALYLCASSARQGELYEQYFGPGTRLTVT.

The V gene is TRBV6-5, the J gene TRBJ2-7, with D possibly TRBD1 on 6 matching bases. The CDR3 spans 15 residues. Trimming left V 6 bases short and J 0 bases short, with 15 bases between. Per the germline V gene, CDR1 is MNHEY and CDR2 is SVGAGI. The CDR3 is CASREYIRGSYEQYF. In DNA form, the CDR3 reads TGTGCCAGCAGGGAGTATATCAGGGGCTCCTACGAGCAGTACTTC.

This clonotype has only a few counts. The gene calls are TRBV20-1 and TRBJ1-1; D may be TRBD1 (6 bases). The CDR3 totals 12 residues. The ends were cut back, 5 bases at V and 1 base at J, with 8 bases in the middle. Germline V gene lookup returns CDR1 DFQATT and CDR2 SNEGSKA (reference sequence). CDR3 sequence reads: CSAGRGNTEAFF. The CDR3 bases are TGCAGTGCTGGCAGGGGGAACACTGAAGCTTTCTTT.

CDR3 loop: CASRLNGNEQYF. The CDR3 bases are TGTGCCAGCAGGCTCAACGGGAACGAGCAGTACTTC. V and J are TRBV28 and TRBJ2-7; perhaps TRBD2 as D (5 bases). The CDR3 loop spans 12 amino acids. Germline V CDR1 and CDR2: MDHEN, SYDVKM. Deletions cut 6 bases from V and 5 bases from J, with 11 bases between.

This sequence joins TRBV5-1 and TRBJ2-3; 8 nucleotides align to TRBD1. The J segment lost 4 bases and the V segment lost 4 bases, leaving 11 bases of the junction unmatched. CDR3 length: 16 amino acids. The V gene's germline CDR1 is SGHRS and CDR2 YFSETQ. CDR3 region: CASSPSDRVGADTQYF. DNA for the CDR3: TGCGCCAGCAGCCCTTCGGACAGGGTGGGGGCAGATACGCAGTATTTT.

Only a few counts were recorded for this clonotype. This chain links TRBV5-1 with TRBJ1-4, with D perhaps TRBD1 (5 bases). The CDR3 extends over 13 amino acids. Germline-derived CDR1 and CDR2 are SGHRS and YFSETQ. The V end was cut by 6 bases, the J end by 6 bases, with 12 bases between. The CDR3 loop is CASNQGGDEKLFF. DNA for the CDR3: TGCGCCAGCAATCAGGGAGGTGATGAAAAACTGTTTTTT.

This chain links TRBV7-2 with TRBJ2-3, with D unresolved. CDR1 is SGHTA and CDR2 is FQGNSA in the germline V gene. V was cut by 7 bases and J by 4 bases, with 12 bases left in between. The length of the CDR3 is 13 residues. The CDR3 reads CASKTQDADTQYF. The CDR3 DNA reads TGTGCCAGCAAAACCCAGGACGCAGATACGCAGTATTTT.

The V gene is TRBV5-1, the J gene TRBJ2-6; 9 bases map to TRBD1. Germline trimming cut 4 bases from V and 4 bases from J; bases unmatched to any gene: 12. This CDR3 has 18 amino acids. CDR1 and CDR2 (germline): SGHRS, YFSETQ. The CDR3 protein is CASSQKGQGLRGANVLTF. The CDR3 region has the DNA TGCGCCAGCAGCCAAAAGGGACAGGGCCTAAGAGGGGCCAACGTCCTGACTTTC.

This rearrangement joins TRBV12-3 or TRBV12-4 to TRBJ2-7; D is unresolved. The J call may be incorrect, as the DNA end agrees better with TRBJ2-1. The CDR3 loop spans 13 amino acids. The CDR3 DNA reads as TGTGCCAGCAGCCCCCGCCCGGCTAATGAGCAGTTCTTC. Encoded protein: CASSPRPANEQFF.

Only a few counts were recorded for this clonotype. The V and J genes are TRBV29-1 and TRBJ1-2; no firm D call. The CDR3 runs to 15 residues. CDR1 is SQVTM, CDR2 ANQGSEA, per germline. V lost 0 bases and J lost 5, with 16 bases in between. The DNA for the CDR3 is TGCAGCGTTGAAGATAGCGGGATGGAACTATATGGCTACACCTTC. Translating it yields CSVEDSGMELYGYTF.

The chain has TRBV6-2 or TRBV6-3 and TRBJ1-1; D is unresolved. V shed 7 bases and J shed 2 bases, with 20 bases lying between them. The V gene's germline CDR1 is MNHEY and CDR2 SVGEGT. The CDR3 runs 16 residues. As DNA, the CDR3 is TGTGCCAGCACCCTGTTAGCGGACCGGACCAACACTGAAGCTTTCTTT. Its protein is CASTLLADRTNTEAFF.

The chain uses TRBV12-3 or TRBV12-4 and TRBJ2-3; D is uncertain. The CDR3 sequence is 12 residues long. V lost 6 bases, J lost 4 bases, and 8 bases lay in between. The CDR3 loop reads CASRDGSDTQYF. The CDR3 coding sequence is TGTGCCAGCAGGGATGGATCAGATACGCAGTATTTT.

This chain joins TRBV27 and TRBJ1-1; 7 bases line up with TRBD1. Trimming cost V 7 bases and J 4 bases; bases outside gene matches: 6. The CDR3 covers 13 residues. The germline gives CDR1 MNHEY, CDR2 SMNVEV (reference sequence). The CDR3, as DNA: TGTGCCAGCAAACAACAGGGGATCACTGAAGCTTTCTTT. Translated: CASKQQGITEAFF.

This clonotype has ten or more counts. As DNA, the CDR3 is TGCGCCAGCAGCTTCGGACAGGGGGCTGAAGCTTTCTTT. Its protein is CASSFGQGAEAFF. The chain links TRBV5-1 to TRBJ1-1; TRBD1 agrees at 10 bases. V shed 2 bases and J 6 bases; nucleotides not matched to a gene: 1. This CDR3 is 13 amino acids long. Germline CDR1 SGHRS, CDR2 YFSETQ.

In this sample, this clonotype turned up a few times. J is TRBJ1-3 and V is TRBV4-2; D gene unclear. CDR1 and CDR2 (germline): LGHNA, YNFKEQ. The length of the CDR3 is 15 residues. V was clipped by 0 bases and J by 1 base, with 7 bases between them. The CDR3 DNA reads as TGTGCCAGCAGCCAAGATCAAGGGTCTGGAAACACCATATATTTT. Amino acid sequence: CASSQDQGSGNTIYF.

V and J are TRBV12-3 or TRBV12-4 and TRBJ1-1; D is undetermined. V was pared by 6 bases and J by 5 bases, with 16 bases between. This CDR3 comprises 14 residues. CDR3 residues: CASSPTWLATEAFF. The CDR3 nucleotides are TGTGCCAGCAGCCCGACGTGGTTAGCAACTGAAGCTTTCTTT.

The CDR3 nucleotides read TGTGCCTGGAGTGCCGGGGAGGGGGCCGTTGGCTACACCTTC. It yields the protein CAWSAGEGAVGYTF. This rearrangement joins TRBV30 to TRBJ1-2, with 7 bases matching TRBD1. This CDR3 spans 14 amino acids. The V gene end was trimmed by 1 base and the J gene end by 7 bases; junction bases not matched to a gene: 9. Germline CDR1 GTSNPN, CDR2 SVGIG (reference sequence).

CDR3 nucleotides: TGTGCCAGCACCGACGGGGATCGGGCTTTCTTT. This gives the protein CASTDGDRAFF. The chain has TRBV6-2 or TRBV6-3 and TRBJ1-1; D gene ambiguous. CDR1 is MNHEY and CDR2 is SVGEGT in the germline V gene. The CDR3 is 11 residues long. The V gene lost 7 bases and the J gene lost 11 bases, with 14 bases spanning the gap.